Below, 16 T cell receptor beta chains from the same sample are listed, as sequenced in a study of T-cell memory formation after mild COVID-19. Each CDR3 protein gets one entry after TCRdb re-called the 5' RACE reads with MiXCR. Among some 410,000 distinct CDR3 sequences listed, under 25% were seen once. What was sequenced was PBMCs or a T cell subset sorted from them (not recorded which). These receptors were taken from an adult woman who had mild COVID-19 (a few samples of this study predate the infection). Cell type and time point are not known.

For this clonotype: A much larger clone lies one base from this, so it may be a read error. Here the CDR3 DNA reads TGCAGCGTTGAAGGTGGAGGGTCGGAAGAGGAGACCCAGTACTTC. Its translation is CSVEGGGSEEETQYF. The rearrangement links TRBV29-1 to TRBJ2-5, with a weak D call TRBD2 (6 bases). Germline lookup yields CDR1 SQVTM and CDR2 ANQGSEA. The CDR3 is 15 amino acids. V lost 1 base and J lost 5, with 17 bases in between. Drawing the rest from reference TRBV29-1 and TRBJ2-5, the complete variable domain is SAVISQKPSRDICQRGTSLTIQCQVDSQVTMMFWYRQQPGQSLTLIATANQGSEATYESGFVIDKFPISRPNLTFSTLTVSNMSPEDSSIYLCSVEGGGSEEETQYFGPGTRLLVL.

The chain employs TRBV28 and TRBJ1-1; D is uncertain. This CDR3 is built from 15 residues. Germline V gene sequence: CDR1 MDHEN, CDR2 SYDVKM. Trimming stripped 2 bases from V and 0 bases from J, with 10 bases between. The CDR3 loop is CASSLGVGLNTEAFF. As DNA, the CDR3 is TGTGCCAGCAGTTTAGGGGTAGGGCTGAACACTGAAGCTTTCTTT.

This clonotype was counted only a few times. V usage is TRBV7-9 and J usage is TRBJ1-4; the D is unclear. The CDR3 sequence is 14 residues long. V was cut by 6 bases and J by 0 bases, with 8 bases left in between. Germline V gene lookup returns CDR1 SEHNR and CDR2 FQNEAQ (reference sequence). This CDR3 is CASSRVSTNEKLFF. The CDR3 DNA is TGTGCCAGCAGTCGAGTTTCAACTAATGAAAAACTGTTTTTT.

The rearrangement joins TRBV19 to TRBJ2-5; 9 nucleotides agree with TRBD2. Germline assignment: CDR1 LNHDA and CDR2 SQIVND (reference sequence). The trim removed 3 bases at V and 5 bases at J, leaving 4 bases unmatched. CDR3 length equals 14 residues. CDR3: CASSMTAGGETQYF. CDR3 nucleotides: TGTGCCAGTAGTATGACAGCGGGAGGCGAGACCCAGTACTTC.

The chain employs TRBV7-3 and TRBJ2-2, with D possibly being TRBD1 (5 bases). CDR3 length: 13 residues. CDR1 and CDR2 from the germline V gene are SGHTA and FQGTGA. Deletions cut 1 base from V and 6 bases from J, with 6 bases between. CDR3 loop: CASSLMGPGELFF. The CDR3 DNA reads as TGTGCCAGCAGCTTAATGGGGCCCGGGGAGCTGTTTTTT.

In DNA, the CDR3 is TGTGCCAGCAGCAATAAAGGGGGGATTGGCGGGGAGCAGTTCTTC. Its translation is CASSNKGGIGGEQFF. The V and J genes are TRBV7-9 and TRBJ2-1; D may match TRBD1 or TRBD2 (6 bases each). Per the germline V gene, CDR1 is SEHNR and CDR2 is FQNEAQ (reference sequence). CDR3 length equals 15 residues. Trimming took off 5 bases at V and 10 bases at J, with 21 bases between the two ends.

This chain joins TRBV7-2 and TRBJ2-1, with 7 bases identical to TRBD1. Germline values: CDR1 SGHTA, CDR2 FQGNSA. J was trimmed by 7 bases and V by 5 bases; bases with no gene match: 8. The CDR3 extends over 14 amino acids. CDR3 amino acids: CASSPTPTGNEQFF. The CDR3 coding sequence is TGTGCCAGCAGCCCCACCCCGACAGGGAATGAGCAGTTCTTC.

The gene calls are TRBV4-2 and TRBJ2-3, with a tentative D call TRBD1 (6 bases). V shed 4 bases and J shed 5 bases, with 13 bases lying between them. The CDR3 length is 14 residues. Germline V gene lookup returns CDR1 LGHNA and CDR2 YNFKEQ. The CDR3 region has the DNA TGTGCCAGCAGCCTGGACAGCCGAAAAGATACGCAGTATTTT. Protein sequence: CASSLDSRKDTQYF.

This clonotype occurred many times. The chain couples TRBV10-3 to TRBJ1-1; TRBD1 agrees at 7 bases. Germline V gene lookup returns CDR1 ENHRY and CDR2 SYGVKD. V gave up 2 bases and J gave up 4 bases; unmatched junction bases: 4. The CDR3 length is 14 residues. The CDR3 DNA reads as TGTGCCATCAGTGAGACAGGGGAGGCCACTGAAGCTTTCTTT. It translates to CAISETGEATEAFF.

The rearrangement uses TRBV21-1 and TRBJ2-1; TRBD2, the table's D call, was not compared with the DNA. TRBV21-1 is designated a pseudogene. CDR3 length: 15 amino acids. The CDR3 loop is CASSLRLPRYNEQFF. DNA for the CDR3: TGTGCCAGCAGCCTCCGGCTGCCGAGATACAATGAGCAGTTCTTC.

The J gene is TRBJ1-1, the V gene TRBV15, with D uncertain. The germline V gene encodes CDR1 LNHNV and CDR2 YYDKDF (reference sequence). V was trimmed by 3 bases and J by 0 bases, leaving 5 bases between them. The CDR3 runs 13 residues. The CDR3 nucleotides are TGTGCCACCAGCAGCTTGATGAACACTGAAGCTTTCTTT. Translated, it gives CATSSLMNTEAFF.

The gene calls are TRBV20-1 and TRBJ2-5, with 8 bases lining up with TRBD1. V dropped 3 bases and J dropped 5; count of bases not matched to a gene: 5. Germline CDR1 is DFQATT and CDR2 is SNEGSKA (reference sequence). The CDR3 length is 13 residues. The CDR3 loop is CSASETGAETQYF. The DNA for the CDR3 is TGCAGTGCTAGCGAGACAGGGGCCGAGACCCAGTACTTC.

In this sample, this clonotype turned up many times. The chain recombines TRBV7-2 with TRBJ2-1; 8 bases agree with TRBD2. This CDR3 has 17 amino acids. The V and J ends lost 0 bases and 0 bases, in that order; junction bases with no gene match: 4. Germline lookup yields CDR1 SGHTA and CDR2 FQGNSA. In DNA, the CDR3 is TGTGCCAGCAGCTTAGCGCCGGGACTAGGCTCCTACAATGAGCAGTTCTTC. Translating gives CASSLAPGLGSYNEQFF.

The chain joins TRBV5-1 to TRBJ1-4, with D maybe TRBD1 (5 bases). There are 14 residues in the CDR3. V was shortened by 8 bases and J by 0 bases, with 11 bases between the two germline ends. The V gene's germline CDR1 is SGHRS and CDR2 YFSETQ. The CDR3 loop reads CARSPGPTNEKLFF. CDR3 bases: TGCGCCAGGTCGCCAGGGCCAACTAATGAAAAACTGTTTTTT. Using reference TRBV5-1 and TRBJ1-4 for the parts outside the CDR3, the full variable domain is KAGVTQTPRYLIKTRGQQVTLSCSPISGHRSVSWYQQTPGQGLQFLFEYFSETQRNKGNFPGRFSGRQFSNSRSEMNVSTLELGDSALYLCARSPGPTNEKLFFGSGTQLSVL.

The V gene is TRBV12-3 or TRBV12-4, the J gene TRBJ1-1; D gene unclear. The CDR3 has 18 amino acids. V was trimmed by 3 bases and J by 1 base, leaving 21 bases between them. The CDR3 here is CASSLGVNPAKPNTEAFF. The CDR3 nucleotides are TGTGCCAGCAGTTTGGGCGTCAATCCGGCCAAGCCGAACACTGAAGCTTTCTTT.

The CDR3 nucleotides are TGCGCCAGCAGCTTGGAGCTAGGGGCCTCCGTCGGCTACACCTTC. It is translated as CASSLELGASVGYTF. V and J are TRBV5-1 and TRBJ1-2; tentatively, D is TRBD1 (5 bases). The ends were cut back, 0 bases at V and 8 bases at J, with 17 bases in the middle. This CDR3 has 15 amino acids. Germline V gene sequence: CDR1 SGHRS, CDR2 YFSETQ. The full variable domain, with the rest looked up from reference TRBV5-1 and TRBJ1-2, is KAGVTQTPRYLIKTRGQQVTLSCSPISGHRSVSWYQQTPGQGLQFLFEYFSETQRNKGNFPGRFSGRQFSNSRSEMNVSTLELGDSALYLCASSLELGASVGYTFGSGTRLTVV.